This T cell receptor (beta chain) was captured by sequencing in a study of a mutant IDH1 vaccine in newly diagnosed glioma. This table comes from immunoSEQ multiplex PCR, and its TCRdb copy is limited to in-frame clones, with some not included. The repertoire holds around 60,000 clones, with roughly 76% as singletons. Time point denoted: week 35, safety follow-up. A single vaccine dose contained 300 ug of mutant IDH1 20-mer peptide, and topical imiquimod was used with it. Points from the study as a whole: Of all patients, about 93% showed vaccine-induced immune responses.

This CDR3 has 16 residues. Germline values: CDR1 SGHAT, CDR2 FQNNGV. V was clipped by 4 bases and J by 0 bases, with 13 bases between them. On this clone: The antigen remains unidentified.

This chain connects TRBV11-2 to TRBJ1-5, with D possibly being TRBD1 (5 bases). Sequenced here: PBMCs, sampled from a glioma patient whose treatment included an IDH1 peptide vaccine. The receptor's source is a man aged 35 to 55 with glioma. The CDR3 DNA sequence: TGTGCCAGCAGCTCGACAGTGGGATTTAGCAATCAGCCCCAGCATTTT. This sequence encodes CASSSTVGFSNQPQHF.